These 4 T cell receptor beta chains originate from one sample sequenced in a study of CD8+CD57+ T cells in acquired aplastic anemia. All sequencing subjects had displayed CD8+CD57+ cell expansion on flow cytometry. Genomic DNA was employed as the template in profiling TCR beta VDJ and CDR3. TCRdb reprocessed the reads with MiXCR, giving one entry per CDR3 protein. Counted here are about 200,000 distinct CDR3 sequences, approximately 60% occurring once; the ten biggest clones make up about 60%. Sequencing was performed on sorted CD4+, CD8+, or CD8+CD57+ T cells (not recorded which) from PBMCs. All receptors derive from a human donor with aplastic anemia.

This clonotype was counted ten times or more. The CDR3 loop is CASSAQQVPGTGELFF. For the CDR3, the DNA is TGTGCCAGCAGTGCTCAGCAAGTCCCCGGGACCGGGGAGCTGTTTTTT. V is TRBV12-3 or TRBV12-4 and J is TRBJ2-2, with D uncertain. V was pared by 5 bases and J by 5 bases, with 18 bases between. The CDR3 totals 16 residues.

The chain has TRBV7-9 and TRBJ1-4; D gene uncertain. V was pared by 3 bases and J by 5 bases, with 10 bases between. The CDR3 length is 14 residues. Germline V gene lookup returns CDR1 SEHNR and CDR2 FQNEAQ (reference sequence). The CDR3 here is CASSFWDLNEKLFF. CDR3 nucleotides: TGTGCCAGCAGCTTCTGGGATCTAAATGAAAAACTGTTTTTT.

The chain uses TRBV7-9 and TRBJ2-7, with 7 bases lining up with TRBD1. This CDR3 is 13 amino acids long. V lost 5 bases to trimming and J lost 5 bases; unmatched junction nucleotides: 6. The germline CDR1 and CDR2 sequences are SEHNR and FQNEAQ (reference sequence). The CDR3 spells CASSPRDSHEQYF. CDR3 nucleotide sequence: TGTGCCAGCAGCCCCAGGGACAGCCACGAGCAGTACTTC.

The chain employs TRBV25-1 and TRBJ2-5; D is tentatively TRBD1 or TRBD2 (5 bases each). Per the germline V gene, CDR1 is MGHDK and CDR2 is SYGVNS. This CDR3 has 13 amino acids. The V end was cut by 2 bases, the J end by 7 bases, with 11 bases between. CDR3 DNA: TGTGCCAGCAGTGAACGGGGCGGCGGGACCCAGTACTTC. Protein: CASSERGGGTQYF.